The entry below gives a single T cell receptor (beta chain) sequence along with its context. These data belong to a study of blood T cell repertoires in COVID-19. As for the study in general: Samples of COVID-19 (acute and convalescent) were obtained from the United States, Italy and Spain. Sources were T cells, B-cell-depleted T cells, or PBMCs; the material itself was cDNA or gDNA.

The CDR3 is made up of 14 amino acids. The V and J ends lost 7 bases and 1 base respectively, with 14 bases between them. Germline CDR1 is SGHRS and CDR2 is YFSETQ. Seattle patient enrollment occurred during active infection, with longitudinal follow-up thereafter. In the source study's methods: Estimation of nucleated cell counts was performed using reference gene primer amplification. Clones were read by immunoSEQ multiplex PCR, and TCRdb kept only the in-frame ones, dropping some. Clone size and the V and J calls come from that table; the DNA yielded D and trimming. Of about 200,000 clones listed, 85% to 90% are singletons.

Sequenced sample: peripheral blood. The origin of this receptor is a person aged 65 to 85 with COVID-19, enrolled during active disease. The V gene is TRBV5-1, the J gene TRBJ1-1, with D possibly being TRBD1 (5 bases). Here the CDR3 DNA reads TGCGCCAGCGGCCAAGGGGTCAAGAACACTGAAGCTTTCTTT. Encoded protein: CASGQGVKNTEAFF.